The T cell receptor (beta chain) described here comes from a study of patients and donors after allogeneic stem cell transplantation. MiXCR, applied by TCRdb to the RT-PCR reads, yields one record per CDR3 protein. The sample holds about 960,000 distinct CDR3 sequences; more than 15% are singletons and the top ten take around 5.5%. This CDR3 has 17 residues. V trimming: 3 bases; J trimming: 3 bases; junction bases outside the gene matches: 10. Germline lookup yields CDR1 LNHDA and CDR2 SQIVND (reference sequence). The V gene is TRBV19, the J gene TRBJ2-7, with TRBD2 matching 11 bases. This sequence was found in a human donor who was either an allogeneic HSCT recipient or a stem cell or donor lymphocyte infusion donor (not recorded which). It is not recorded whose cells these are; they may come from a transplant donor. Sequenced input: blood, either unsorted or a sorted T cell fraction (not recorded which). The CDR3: CASSMDLAGGRGYEQYF. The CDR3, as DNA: TGTGCCAGTAGTATGGATCTAGCGGGAGGTCGGGGCTACGAGCAGTACTTC.